The rows below give T cell receptor beta chains drawn from one sample of a study of early T cells in non-severe SARS-CoV-2 infection. TCRdb processed the 5' RACE reads anew with MiXCR; each CDR3 protein has one entry. The profile shows about 26,000 distinct CDR3 sequences, 5.1% of them singletons. The specimen was whole blood. Source of these receptors: an adult who was a healthcare worker with PCR-confirmed SARS-CoV-2 infection or an uninfected control (not recorded which). Each CDR3 is given with its conserved first and last residue. D genes are given only for firm matches. For some rows the clone size is stated as once, few or many, or as a class when expanded; others skip it.

d_gene: .; j_gene: TRBJ1-2; abundance: many; v_gene: TRBV14; CDR3nt: TGTGCCAGCAGCCCCACGTGGGGGGCGGACTATGGCTACACCTTC; CDR3aa: CASSPTWGADYGYTF
d_gene: .; j_gene: TRBJ1-4; abundance: .; v_gene: TRBV11-2; CDR3nt: TGTGCCAGCAGCACATTCACAGTTAGAGAAAAACTGTTTTTT; CDR3aa: CASSTFTVREKLFF
d_gene: .; j_gene: TRBJ1-1; abundance: many; v_gene: TRBV25-1; CDR3nt: TGTGCCAGCAGTGAAGCTTTCTTT; CDR3aa: CASSEAFF
d_gene: .; j_gene: TRBJ2-7; abundance: many; v_gene: TRBV6-5; CDR3nt: TGTGCCAGCACCAAGGGGTGGGGGACGACCTACGAGCAGTACTTC; CDR3aa: CASTKGWGTTYEQYF
d_gene: .; j_gene: TRBJ2-3; abundance: many; v_gene: TRBV19; CDR3nt: TGTGCCAGTAGTACGCGCGACAGAATCACAGATACGCAGTATTTT; CDR3aa: CASSTRDRITDTQYF
d_gene: .; j_gene: TRBJ2-5; abundance: many; v_gene: TRBV5-4; CDR3nt: TGTGCCAGCAGCTTGGGGGCAGAGACCCAGTACTTC; CDR3aa: CASSLGAETQYF
d_gene: TRBD1; j_gene: TRBJ1-1; abundance: many; v_gene: TRBV20-1; CDR3nt: TGCAGTGCTAAAGGACAGGGGATGAACACTGAAGCTTTCTTT; CDR3aa: CSAKGQGMNTEAFF
d_gene: .; j_gene: TRBJ2-7; abundance: few; v_gene: TRBV7-9; CDR3nt: TGTGCCAGCGGAGGGACAGTTACCTACGAGCAGTACTTC; CDR3aa: CASGGTVTYEQYF
d_gene: TRBD1; j_gene: TRBJ1-4; abundance: few; v_gene: TRBV5-1; CDR3nt: TGCGCCAGCAGCTCGGAGGGACAGGGGGCGATTGCAACTAATGAAAAACTGTTTTTT; CDR3aa: CASSSEGQGAIATNEKLFF
d_gene: .; j_gene: TRBJ2-3; abundance: many; v_gene: TRBV21-1; CDR3nt: TGTGCCAGCAGCAAAGATAGCGGGGTCACAGATACGCAGTATTTT; CDR3aa: CASSKDSGVTDTQYF
d_gene: TRBD1; j_gene: TRBJ2-5; abundance: medium-sized; v_gene: TRBV7-6; CDR3nt: TGTGCCAGCAGCTTGGGCCCAACAGGGGGCATCGAGACCCAGTACTTC; CDR3aa: CASSLGPTGGIETQYF
d_gene: .; j_gene: TRBJ2-1; abundance: many; v_gene: TRBV12-3/TRBV12-4; CDR3nt: TGTGCCAGCAGTTTAGATTTTGGAGGGGAGCAGTTCTTC; CDR3aa: CASSLDFGGEQFF
d_gene: TRBD2; j_gene: TRBJ2-6; abundance: many; v_gene: TRBV4-2; CDR3nt: TGTGCCAGCAGCCAGGTGACTAGCGGGGACTCTGGGGCCAACGTCCTGACTTTC; CDR3aa: CASSQVTSGDSGANVLTF
d_gene: TRBD1; j_gene: TRBJ1-3; abundance: many; v_gene: TRBV3-1; CDR3nt: TGTGCCAGCAGCCAAGACACCTATCGGCGGACAGGCGCCTCTGAAAACACCATATATTTT; CDR3aa: CASSQDTYRRTGASENTIYF
d_gene: .; j_gene: TRBJ1-5; abundance: few; v_gene: TRBV12-3/TRBV12-4; CDR3nt: TGTGCCAGCAGTTTATCGTACAGTTCGAGCAATCAGCCCCAGCATTTT; CDR3aa: CASSLSYSSSNQPQHF
d_gene: TRBD1; j_gene: TRBJ2-3; abundance: .; v_gene: TRBV30; CDR3nt: TGTGCCTGGGGACAGGGGATAAGAGATACGCAGTATTTT; CDR3aa: CAWGQGIRDTQYF
d_gene: TRBD1; j_gene: TRBJ2-2; abundance: many; v_gene: TRBV2; CDR3nt: TGTGCCAGCAGTGAAGCCGGACAGGGTAACACCGGGGAGCTGTTTTTT; CDR3aa: CASSEAGQGNTGELFF
d_gene: TRBD2; j_gene: TRBJ2-1; abundance: many; v_gene: TRBV5-1; CDR3nt: TGCGCCAGCCTTAGCGGGGGGCCCTACAATGAGCAGTTCTTC; CDR3aa: CASLSGGPYNEQFF
d_gene: .; j_gene: TRBJ2-7; abundance: many; v_gene: TRBV11-2; CDR3nt: TGTGCCAGCAGCTTTGGTCTCCCTCGAGGGGAGCAGTACTTC; CDR3aa: CASSFGLPRGEQYF
d_gene: .; j_gene: TRBJ1-6; abundance: .; v_gene: TRBV4-1; CDR3nt: TGCGCCAGCAGCCAAGCACTCGGCACAGCGGGCTCCTATAATTCACCCCTCCACTTT; CDR3aa: CASSQALGTAGSYNSPLHF
d_gene: .; j_gene: TRBJ1-1; abundance: many; v_gene: TRBV2; CDR3nt: TGTGCCAGCAACAGGGACAAGAACACTGAAGCTTTCTTT; CDR3aa: CASNRDKNTEAFF
d_gene: .; j_gene: TRBJ2-1; abundance: many; v_gene: TRBV11-2; CDR3nt: TGTGCCAGCAGCAGGGGTCCGGGTGAGCAGTTCTTC; CDR3aa: CASSRGPGEQFF
d_gene: .; j_gene: TRBJ2-7; abundance: few; v_gene: TRBV18; CDR3nt: TGTGCCAGCTCGCCACAGGGCGGGACACAGGGCGAGCAGTACTTC; CDR3aa: CASSPQGGTQGEQYF
d_gene: TRBD1; j_gene: TRBJ2-6; abundance: .; v_gene: TRBV11-2; CDR3nt: TGTGCCAGCAGCGGTATGGGACAGGTCTCTGGGGCCAACGTCCTGACTTTC; CDR3aa: CASSGMGQVSGANVLTF
d_gene: TRBD2; j_gene: TRBJ2-3; abundance: many; v_gene: TRBV9; CDR3nt: TGTGCCAGCAGCGGGGGACTAGCGACTGTTACAGATACGCAGTATTTT; CDR3aa: CASSGGLATVTDTQYF
d_gene: .; j_gene: TRBJ2-6; abundance: few; v_gene: TRBV25-1; CDR3nt: TGTGCCAGCAGTGAGGCCTTTGGGGCCAACGTCCTGACTTTC; CDR3aa: CASSEAFGANVLTF
d_gene: .; j_gene: TRBJ2-1; abundance: many; v_gene: TRBV7-9; CDR3nt: TGTGCCAGCAGCTTAAAAGCACAGTACAATGAGCAGTTCTTC; CDR3aa: CASSLKAQYNEQFF
d_gene: TRBD1; j_gene: TRBJ1-6; abundance: many; v_gene: TRBV20-1; CDR3nt: TGCAGTGCTAGAGACACAAGACAGGGACGTAATTCACCCCTCCACTTT; CDR3aa: CSARDTRQGRNSPLHF
d_gene: .; j_gene: TRBJ2-2; abundance: .; v_gene: TRBV6-2/TRBV6-3; CDR3nt: TGTGCCAGCAGTTACTCGGGCGGGGCCAACACCGGGGAGCTGTTTTTT; CDR3aa: CASSYSGGANTGELFF
d_gene: TRBD1; j_gene: TRBJ1-5; abundance: .; v_gene: TRBV12-5; CDR3nt: TGTGCTAGTGGTGCTACCGGACAGGGACCCAATCAGCCCCAGCATTTT; CDR3aa: CASGATGQGPNQPQHF
d_gene: .; j_gene: TRBJ2-3; abundance: many; v_gene: TRBV10-3; CDR3nt: TGTGCCATCAGTGAGTCTGCGGGATTAGGGACAGATACGCAGTATTTT; CDR3aa: CAISESAGLGTDTQYF
d_gene: .; j_gene: TRBJ1-2; abundance: .; v_gene: TRBV18; CDR3nt: TGTGCCAGCTCACCCGGCCCCGAAGTTAACTATGGCTACACCTTC; CDR3aa: CASSPGPEVNYGYTF
d_gene: .; j_gene: TRBJ2-7; abundance: .; v_gene: TRBV6-5; CDR3nt: TGTGCCAGCGGGTCGGGACTTTCTTACGAGCAGTACTTC; CDR3aa: CASGSGLSYEQYF
d_gene: .; j_gene: TRBJ1-2; abundance: many; v_gene: TRBV3-1; CDR3nt: TGTGCCAGCAGCCAAGCCCGGACAGATGGCTACACCTTC; CDR3aa: CASSQARTDGYTF
d_gene: .; j_gene: TRBJ2-2; abundance: .; v_gene: TRBV15; CDR3nt: TGTGCCACCAGCAGCGGGGGGCAGAACACCGGGGAGCTGTTTTTT; CDR3aa: CATSSGGQNTGELFF
d_gene: TRBD2; j_gene: TRBJ2-5; abundance: many; v_gene: TRBV6-2/TRBV6-3; CDR3nt: TGTGCCAGCAGTTACCCGGGACTAGCGTTAGAGACCCAGTACTTC; CDR3aa: CASSYPGLALETQYF
d_gene: .; j_gene: TRBJ2-3; abundance: few; v_gene: TRBV5-6; CDR3nt: TGTGCCAGCAGCTTCGTCGCGGGGAACACAGATACGCAGTATTTT; CDR3aa: CASSFVAGNTDTQYF
d_gene: .; j_gene: TRBJ1-6; abundance: many; v_gene: TRBV13; CDR3nt: TGTGCCAGCAAGGACCCTGATAATTCACCCCTCCACTTT; CDR3aa: CASKDPDNSPLHF
d_gene: TRBD1; j_gene: TRBJ2-1; abundance: many; v_gene: TRBV7-2; CDR3nt: TGTGCCAGCAGCCCCGGGACAGGACCTTACAATGAGCAGTTCTTC; CDR3aa: CASSPGTGPYNEQFF
d_gene: TRBD2; j_gene: TRBJ2-1; abundance: many; v_gene: TRBV11-2; CDR3nt: TGTGCCAGCAGCTTAATATCTAGCGGGGGCCACAATGAGCAGTTCTTC; CDR3aa: CASSLISSGGHNEQFF